This T cell receptor beta chain was sequenced in a study of blood T cell repertoires in COVID-19. Losses at the gene ends were 5 bases for V and 2 bases for J; bases not matched to a gene: 6. The CDR3 sequence is 16 residues long. Looked up from germline, CDR1 is MNHEY and CDR2 is SMNVEV (reference sequence). During active infection, Seattle patients enrolled and were then monitored through disease. Some clones are missing from TCRdb's copy, which holds only in-frame ones; the method was immunoSEQ multiplex PCR. The table lists roughly 170,000 clones, about 83% of them singletons, with approximately 12% in the top ten.

The sequenced material came from peripheral blood. The source is a woman in her 70s with COVID-19, enrolled during active disease. The chain couples TRBV27 to TRBJ2-6; 7 bases are shared with TRBD1. CDR3 sequence (DNA): TGTGCCAGCAGTCCCGCAGGGGGAACTGGGGCCAACGTCCTGACTTTC. Residues: CASSPAGGTGANVLTF. The full variable domain, with the rest looked up from reference TRBV27 and TRBJ2-6, is EAQVTQNPRYLITVTGKKLTVTCSQNMNHEYMSWYRQDPGLGLRQIYYSMNVEVTDKGDVPEGYKVSRKEKRNFPLILESPSPNQTSLYFCASSPAGGTGANVLTFGAGSRLTVL.